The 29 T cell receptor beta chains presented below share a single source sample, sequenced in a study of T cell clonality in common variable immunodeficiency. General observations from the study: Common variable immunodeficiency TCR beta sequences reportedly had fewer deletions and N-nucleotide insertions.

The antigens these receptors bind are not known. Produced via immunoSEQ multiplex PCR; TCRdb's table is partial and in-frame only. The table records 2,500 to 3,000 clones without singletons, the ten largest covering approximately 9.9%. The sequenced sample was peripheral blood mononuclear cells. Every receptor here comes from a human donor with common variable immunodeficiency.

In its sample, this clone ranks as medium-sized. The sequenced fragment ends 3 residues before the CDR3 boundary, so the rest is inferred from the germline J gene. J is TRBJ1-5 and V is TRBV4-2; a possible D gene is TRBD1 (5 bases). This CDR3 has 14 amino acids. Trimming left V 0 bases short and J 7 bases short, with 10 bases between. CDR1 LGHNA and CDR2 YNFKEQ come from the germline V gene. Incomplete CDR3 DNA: TGTGCCAGCAGCCAAGACAGGGTGCGACAGCCC. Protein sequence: CASSQDRVRQP. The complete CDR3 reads CASSQDRVRQPQHF.

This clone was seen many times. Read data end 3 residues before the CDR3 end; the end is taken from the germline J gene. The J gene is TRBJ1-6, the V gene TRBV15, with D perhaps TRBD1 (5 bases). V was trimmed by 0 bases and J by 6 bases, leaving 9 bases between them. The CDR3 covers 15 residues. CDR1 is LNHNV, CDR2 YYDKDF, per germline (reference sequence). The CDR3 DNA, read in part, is TGTGCCACCAGCAGAGATTTAAGGGGTAATTCACCC. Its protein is CATSRDLRGNSP. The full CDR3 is CATSRDLRGNSPLHF.

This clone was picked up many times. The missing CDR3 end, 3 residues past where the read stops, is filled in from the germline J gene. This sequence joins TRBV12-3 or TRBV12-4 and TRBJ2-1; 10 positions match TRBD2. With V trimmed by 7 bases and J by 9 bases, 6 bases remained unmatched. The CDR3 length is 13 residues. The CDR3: CASMRSGGGEQFF. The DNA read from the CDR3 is TGTGCCAGCATGCGAAGCGGGGGGGGTGAG.

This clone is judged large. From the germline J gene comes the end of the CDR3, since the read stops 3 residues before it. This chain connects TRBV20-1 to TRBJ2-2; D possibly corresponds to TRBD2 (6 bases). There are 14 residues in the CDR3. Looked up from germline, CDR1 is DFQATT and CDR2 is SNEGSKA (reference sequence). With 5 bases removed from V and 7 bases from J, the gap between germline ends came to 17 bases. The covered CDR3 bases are TGCAGTGCTGCAACTAGTGGGGGGAGCGGGGAG. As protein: CSAATSGGSGE. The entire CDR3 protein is CSAATSGGSGELFF.

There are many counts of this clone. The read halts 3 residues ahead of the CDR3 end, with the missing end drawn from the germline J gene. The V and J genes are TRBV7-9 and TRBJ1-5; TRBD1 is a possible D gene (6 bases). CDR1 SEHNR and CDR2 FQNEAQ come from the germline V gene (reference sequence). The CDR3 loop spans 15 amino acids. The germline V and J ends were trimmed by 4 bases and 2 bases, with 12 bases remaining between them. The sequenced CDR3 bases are TGTGCCAGCAGCTCAACAGGGTTGGGCAATCAGCCC. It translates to CASSSTGLGNQP. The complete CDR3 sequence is CASSSTGLGNQPQHF.

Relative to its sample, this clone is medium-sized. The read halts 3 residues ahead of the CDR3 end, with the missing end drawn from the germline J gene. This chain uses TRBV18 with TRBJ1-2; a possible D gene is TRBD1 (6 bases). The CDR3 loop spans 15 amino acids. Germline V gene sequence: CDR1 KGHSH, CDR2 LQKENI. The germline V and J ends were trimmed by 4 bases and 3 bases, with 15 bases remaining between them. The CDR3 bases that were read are TGTGCCAGCTCACTTCAGGACAGACCCTACTATGGC. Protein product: CASSLQDRPYYG. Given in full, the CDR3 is CASSLQDRPYYGYTF.

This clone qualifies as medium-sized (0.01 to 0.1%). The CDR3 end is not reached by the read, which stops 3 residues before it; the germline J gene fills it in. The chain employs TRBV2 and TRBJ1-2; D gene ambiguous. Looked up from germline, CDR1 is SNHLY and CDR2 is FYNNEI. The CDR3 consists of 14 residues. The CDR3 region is CASSEVTRTEGYTF. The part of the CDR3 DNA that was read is TGTGCCAGCAGTGAAGTGACTAGGACGGAAGGC.

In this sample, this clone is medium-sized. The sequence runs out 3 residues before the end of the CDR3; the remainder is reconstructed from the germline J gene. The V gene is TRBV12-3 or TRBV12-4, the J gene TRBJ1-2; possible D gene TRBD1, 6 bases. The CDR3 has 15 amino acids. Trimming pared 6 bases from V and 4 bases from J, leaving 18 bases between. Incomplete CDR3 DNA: TGTGCCAGCAGCTCACTGGGCGGGGGCCTCTATGGC. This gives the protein CASSSLGGGLYG. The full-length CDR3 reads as CASSSLGGGLYGYTF.

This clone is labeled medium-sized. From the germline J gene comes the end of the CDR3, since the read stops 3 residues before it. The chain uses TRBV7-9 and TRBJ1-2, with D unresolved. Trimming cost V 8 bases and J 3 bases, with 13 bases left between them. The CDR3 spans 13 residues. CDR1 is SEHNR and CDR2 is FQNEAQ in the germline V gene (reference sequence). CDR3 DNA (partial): TGTGCCAGCGCCGGTGCACAGTACTATGGC. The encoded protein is CASAGAQYYG. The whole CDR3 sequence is CASAGAQYYGYTF.

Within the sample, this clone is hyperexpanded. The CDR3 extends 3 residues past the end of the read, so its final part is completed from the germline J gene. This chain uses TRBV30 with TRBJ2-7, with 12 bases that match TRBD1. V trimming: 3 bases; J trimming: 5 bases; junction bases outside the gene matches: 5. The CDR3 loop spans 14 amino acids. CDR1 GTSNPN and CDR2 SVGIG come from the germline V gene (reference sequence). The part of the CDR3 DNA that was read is TGTGCCTGGAGCGAAGGGACAGGGGGCGACGAG. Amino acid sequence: CAWSEGTGGDE. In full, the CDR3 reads CAWSEGTGGDEQYF.

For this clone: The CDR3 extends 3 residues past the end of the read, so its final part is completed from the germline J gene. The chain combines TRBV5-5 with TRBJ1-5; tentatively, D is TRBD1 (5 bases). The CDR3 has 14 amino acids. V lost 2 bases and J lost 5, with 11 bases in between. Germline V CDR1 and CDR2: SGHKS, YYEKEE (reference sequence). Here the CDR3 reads CASSLRGGDQPQHF. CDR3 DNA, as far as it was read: TGTGCCAGCAGCTTACGGGGGGGGGATCAGCCC. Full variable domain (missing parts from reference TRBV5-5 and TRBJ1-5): DAGVTQSPTHLIKTRGQQVTLRCSPISGHKSVSWYQQVLGQGPQFIFQYYEKEERGRGNFPDRFSARQFPNYSSELNVNALLLGDSALYLCASSLRGGDQPQHFGDGTRLSIL.

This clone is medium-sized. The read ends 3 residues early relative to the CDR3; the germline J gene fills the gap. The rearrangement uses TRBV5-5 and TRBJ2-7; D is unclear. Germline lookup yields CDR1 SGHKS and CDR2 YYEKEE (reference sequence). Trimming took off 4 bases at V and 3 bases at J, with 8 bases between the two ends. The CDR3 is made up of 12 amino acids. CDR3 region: CASSRVGYEQYF. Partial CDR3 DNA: TGTGCCAGCAGCAGGGTCGGCTACGAG.

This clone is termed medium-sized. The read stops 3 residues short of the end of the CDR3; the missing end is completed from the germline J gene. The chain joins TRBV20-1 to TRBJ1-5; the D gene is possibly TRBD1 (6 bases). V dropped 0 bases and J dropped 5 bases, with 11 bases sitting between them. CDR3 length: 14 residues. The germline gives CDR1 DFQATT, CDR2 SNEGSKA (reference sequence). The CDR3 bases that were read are TGCAGTGCTAGAGATTGGAAGGGGGATCAGCCC. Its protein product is CSARDWKGDQP. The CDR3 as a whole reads CSARDWKGDQPQHF.

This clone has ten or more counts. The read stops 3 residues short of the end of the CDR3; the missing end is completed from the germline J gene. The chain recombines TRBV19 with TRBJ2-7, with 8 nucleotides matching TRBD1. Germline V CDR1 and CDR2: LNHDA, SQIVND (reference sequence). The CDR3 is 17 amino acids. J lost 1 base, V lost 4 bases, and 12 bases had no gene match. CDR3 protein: CASSKSTGAMNSYEQYF. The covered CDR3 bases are TGTGCCAGTAGTAAATCGACAGGGGCCATGAATTCCTACGAG.

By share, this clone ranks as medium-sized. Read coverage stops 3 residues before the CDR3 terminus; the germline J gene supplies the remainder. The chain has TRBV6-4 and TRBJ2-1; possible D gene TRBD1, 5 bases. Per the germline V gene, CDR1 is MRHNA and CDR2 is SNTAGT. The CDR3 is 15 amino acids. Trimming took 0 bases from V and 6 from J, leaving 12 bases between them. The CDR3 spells CASSDSSGASNEQFF. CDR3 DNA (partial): TGTGCCAGCAGTGACTCGAGTGGGGCTTCCAATGAG.

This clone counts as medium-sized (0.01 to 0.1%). The part of the CDR3 DNA that was read is TGTGCCAGCAGTGACTCGGCAGAGAACACTGAA. Protein product: CASSDSAENTE. The entire CDR3 sequence reads CASSDSAENTEAFF. This chain connects TRBV6-4 to TRBJ1-1; D remains unclear. The sequenced fragment ends 3 residues before the CDR3 boundary, so the rest is inferred from the germline J gene. CDR3 size: 14 residues. The V end was cut by 0 bases, the J end by 1 base, with 6 bases between. Germline CDR1 reads MRHNA; CDR2 reads SNTAGT.

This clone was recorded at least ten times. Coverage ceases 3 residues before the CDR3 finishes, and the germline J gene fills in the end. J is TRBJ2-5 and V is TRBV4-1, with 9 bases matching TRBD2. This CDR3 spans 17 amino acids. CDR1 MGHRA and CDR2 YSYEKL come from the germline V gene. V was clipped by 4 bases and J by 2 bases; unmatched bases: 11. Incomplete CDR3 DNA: TGCGCCAGCAGCCTCAGAGCGGGACTAGCCACACAAGAGACC. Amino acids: CASSLRAGLATQET. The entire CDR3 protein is CASSLRAGLATQETQYF.

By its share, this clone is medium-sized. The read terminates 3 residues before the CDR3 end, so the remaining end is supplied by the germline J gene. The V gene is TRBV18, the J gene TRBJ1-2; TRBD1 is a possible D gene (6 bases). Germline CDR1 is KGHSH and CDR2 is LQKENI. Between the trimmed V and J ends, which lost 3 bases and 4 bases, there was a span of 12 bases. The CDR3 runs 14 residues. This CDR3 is CASSPGQPIYGYTF. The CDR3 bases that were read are TGTGCCAGCTCACCGGGACAACCGATCTATGGC.

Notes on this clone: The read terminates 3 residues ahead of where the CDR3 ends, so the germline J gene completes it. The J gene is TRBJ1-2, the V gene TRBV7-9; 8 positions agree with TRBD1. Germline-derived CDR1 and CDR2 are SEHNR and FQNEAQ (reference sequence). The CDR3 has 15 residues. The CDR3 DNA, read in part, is TGTGCCAGCAGCCTGACCCGGACAGGGTTGATTAGC. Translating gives CASSLTRTGLIS. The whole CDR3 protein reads CASSLTRTGLISYTF.

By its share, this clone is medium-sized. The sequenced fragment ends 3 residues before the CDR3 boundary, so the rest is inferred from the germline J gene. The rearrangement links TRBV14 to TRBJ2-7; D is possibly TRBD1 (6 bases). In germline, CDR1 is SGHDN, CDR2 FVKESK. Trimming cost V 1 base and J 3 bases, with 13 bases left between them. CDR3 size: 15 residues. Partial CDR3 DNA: TGTGCCAGCAGCCAAGTGGGGACACAAAACTACGAG. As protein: CASSQVGTQNYE. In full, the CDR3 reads CASSQVGTQNYEQYF.

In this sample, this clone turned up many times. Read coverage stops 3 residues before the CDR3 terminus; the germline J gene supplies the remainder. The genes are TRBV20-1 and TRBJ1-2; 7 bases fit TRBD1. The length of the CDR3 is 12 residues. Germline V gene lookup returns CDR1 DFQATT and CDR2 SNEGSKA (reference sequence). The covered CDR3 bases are TGCAGTGCTAGAGACGGACAGGCCCGG. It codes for CSARDGQAR. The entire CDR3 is CSARDGQARYTF.

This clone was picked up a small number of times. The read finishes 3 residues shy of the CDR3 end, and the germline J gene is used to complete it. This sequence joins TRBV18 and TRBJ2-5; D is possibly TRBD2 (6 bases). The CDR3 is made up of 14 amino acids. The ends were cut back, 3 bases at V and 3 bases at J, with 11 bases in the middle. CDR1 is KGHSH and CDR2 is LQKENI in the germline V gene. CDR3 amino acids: CASSPRGGEETQYF. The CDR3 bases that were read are TGTGCCAGCTCACCTAGGGGAGGCGAAGAGACC.

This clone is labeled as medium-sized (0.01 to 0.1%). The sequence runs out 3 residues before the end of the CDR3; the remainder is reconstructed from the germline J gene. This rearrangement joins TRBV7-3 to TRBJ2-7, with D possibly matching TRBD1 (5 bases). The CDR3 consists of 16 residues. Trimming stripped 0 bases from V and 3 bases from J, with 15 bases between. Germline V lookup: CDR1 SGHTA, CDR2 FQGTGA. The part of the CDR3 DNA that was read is TGTGCCAGCAGCTTAACGGACCAGGGTAATTACTACGAG. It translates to CASSLTDQGNYYE. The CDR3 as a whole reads CASSLTDQGNYYEQYF.

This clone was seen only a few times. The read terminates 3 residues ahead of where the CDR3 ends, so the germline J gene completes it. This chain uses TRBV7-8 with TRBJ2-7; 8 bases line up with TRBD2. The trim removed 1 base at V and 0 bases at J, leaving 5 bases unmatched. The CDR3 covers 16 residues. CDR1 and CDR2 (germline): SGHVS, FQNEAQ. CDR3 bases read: TGTGCCAGCAGCTTAGATGGGACTAGGGCCTCCTACGAG. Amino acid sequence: CASSLDGTRASYE. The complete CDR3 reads CASSLDGTRASYEQYF.

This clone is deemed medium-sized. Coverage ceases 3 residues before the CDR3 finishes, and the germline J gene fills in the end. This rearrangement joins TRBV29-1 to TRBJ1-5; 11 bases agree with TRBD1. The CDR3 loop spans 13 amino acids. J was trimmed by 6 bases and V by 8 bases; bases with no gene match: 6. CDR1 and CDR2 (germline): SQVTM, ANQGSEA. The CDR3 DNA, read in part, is TGCAGCACAGGACAGGGGGCAGGTCAGCCC. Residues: CSTGQGAGQP. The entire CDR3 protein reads CSTGQGAGQPQHF.

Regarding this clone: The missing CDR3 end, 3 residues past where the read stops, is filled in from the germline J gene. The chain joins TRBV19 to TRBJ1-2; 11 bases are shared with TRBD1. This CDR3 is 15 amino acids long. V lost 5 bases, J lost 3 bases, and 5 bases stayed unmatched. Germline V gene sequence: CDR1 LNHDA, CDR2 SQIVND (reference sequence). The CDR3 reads CASSARTGGDYGYTF. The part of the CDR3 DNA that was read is TGTGCCAGTAGTGCCCGGACAGGGGGCGACTATGGC.

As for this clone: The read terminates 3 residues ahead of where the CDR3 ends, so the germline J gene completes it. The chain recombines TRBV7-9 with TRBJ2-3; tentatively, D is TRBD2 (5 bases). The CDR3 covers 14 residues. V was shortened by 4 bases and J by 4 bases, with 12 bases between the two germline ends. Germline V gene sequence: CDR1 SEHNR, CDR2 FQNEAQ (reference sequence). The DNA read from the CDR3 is TGTGCCAGCAGCTCCCGGGGAGTCCCAGATACG. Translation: CASSSRGVPDT. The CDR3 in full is CASSSRGVPDTQYF.

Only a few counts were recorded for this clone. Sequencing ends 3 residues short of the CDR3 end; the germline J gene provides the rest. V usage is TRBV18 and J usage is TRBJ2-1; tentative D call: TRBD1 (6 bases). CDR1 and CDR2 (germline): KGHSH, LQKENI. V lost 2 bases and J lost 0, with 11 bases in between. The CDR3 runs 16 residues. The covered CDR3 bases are TGTGCCAGCTCACCAGTGCAGGGGAACTCCTACAATGAG. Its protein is CASSPVQGNSYNE. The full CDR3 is CASSPVQGNSYNEQFF.

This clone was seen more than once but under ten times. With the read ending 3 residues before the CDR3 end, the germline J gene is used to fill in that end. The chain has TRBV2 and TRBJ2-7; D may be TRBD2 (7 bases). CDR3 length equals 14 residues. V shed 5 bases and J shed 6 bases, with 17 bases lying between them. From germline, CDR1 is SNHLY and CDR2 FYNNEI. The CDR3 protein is CASSLVGGPGEQYF. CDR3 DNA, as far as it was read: TGTGCCAGCAGTTTAGTGGGGGGGCCGGGCGAG.